The clone carrying this TCR beta chain came up once. Antigen specificity is unknown. These data originate in a study of cytomegalovirus exposure and HLA in healthy donors. Profiling relied on immunoSEQ multiplex PCR, and the TCRdb table lists in-frame clones only, not all of them. The sample has more than 300,000 clones, roughly 85% seen once. Overall study findings and caveats: A list of 164 TCR beta chains associated with cytomegalovirus was given.

CDR3 length equals 15 residues. Per the germline V gene, CDR1 is SGHAT and CDR2 is FQNNGV. V was shortened by 5 bases and J by 5 bases, with 13 bases between the two germline ends. The donors were in the approximately 130-subject validation cohort, distinct from the roughly 720-subject first cohort. Specimen: PBMCs. The chain has TRBV11-2 and TRBJ1-6; maybe TRBD1 (5 bases). The sequence derives from a woman aged 18-29 years in good health and CMV-seronegative. CDR3 amino acids: CASSPAPGNNSPLHF. The CDR3 DNA sequence: TGTGCCAGCAGCCCGGCCCCAGGGAATAATTCACCCCTCCACTTT.